This T cell receptor (beta chain) originates from a study of CD8 T cells in Susac syndrome. Whole-study context: At blood draw, Susac syndrome patients were therapy-naive, on corticosteroids, or on intravenous immunoglobulin alone. Study-level findings and limits: There was no clonal expansion in the CD4+ T cell repertoires of Susac syndrome.

The authors negatively isolated CD8+ and CD4+ T cells and FACS-enriched TEMRA cells. This CDR3 is 15 amino acids long. V was pared by 2 bases and J by 2 bases, with 10 bases between. Germline values: CDR1 SGDLS, CDR2 YYNGEE. With random hexamers, 0.5 to 1 ug RNA was reverse transcribed. The method of amplification for TCR beta CDR3 was immunoSEQ multiplex PCR, covering 54 Vbeta and 13 Jbeta. TCRdb re-called the immunoSEQ multiplex PCR reads through MiXCR, storing one row per CDR3 protein. Among about 170,000 distinct CDR3 sequences, 90% to 96% were seen once, and the ten largest hold around 0.13%. With regard to this clonotype: The antigen is not known.

The chain couples TRBV9 to TRBJ2-2; D may be TRBD2 (5 bases). This receptor was taken from a human donor with Susac syndrome. Material for sequencing was CD4+ T cells from PBMCs. This CDR3 reads CASSVEGHNTGELFF. The CDR3 region has the DNA TGTGCCAGCAGCGTTGAGGGTCACAACACCGGGGAGCTGTTTTTT.